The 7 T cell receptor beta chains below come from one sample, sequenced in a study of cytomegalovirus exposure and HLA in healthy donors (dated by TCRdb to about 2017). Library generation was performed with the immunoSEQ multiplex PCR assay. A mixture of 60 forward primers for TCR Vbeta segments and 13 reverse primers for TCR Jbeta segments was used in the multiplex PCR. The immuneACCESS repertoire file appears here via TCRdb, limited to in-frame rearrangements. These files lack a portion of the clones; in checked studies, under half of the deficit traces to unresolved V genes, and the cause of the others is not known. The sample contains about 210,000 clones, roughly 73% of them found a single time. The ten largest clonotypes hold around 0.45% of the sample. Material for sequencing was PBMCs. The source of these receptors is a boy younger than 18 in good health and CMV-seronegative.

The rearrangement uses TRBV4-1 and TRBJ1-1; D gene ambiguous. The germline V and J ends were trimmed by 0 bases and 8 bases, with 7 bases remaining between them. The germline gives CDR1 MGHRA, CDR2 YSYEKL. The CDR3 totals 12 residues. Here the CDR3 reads CASSQDSREAFF. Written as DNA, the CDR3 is TGCGCCAGCAGCCAAGATTCCAGGGAAGCTTTCTTT.

The CDR3 coding sequence is TGTGCCAGTACCAATGGGGGACATCCCAACCTGACTTTC. Translated, it gives CASTNGGHPNLTF. The V call is TRBV19, the J call TRBJ2-6, with D maybe TRBD1 (6 bases). Trimming cost V 7 bases and J 15 bases, with 19 bases left between them. Germline assignment: CDR1 LNHDA and CDR2 SQIVND (reference sequence). The CDR3 consists of 13 residues.

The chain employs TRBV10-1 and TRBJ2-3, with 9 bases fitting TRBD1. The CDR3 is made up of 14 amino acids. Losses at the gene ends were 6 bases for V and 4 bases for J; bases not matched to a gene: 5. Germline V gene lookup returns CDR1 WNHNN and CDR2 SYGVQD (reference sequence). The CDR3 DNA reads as TGCGCCAGCAGGGCGGACAGGGGCGCAGATACGCAGTATTTT. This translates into CASRADRGADTQYF.

In DNA, the CDR3 is TGTGCCAGCAGCGCCACTAGCGGGGGCGTTAATGAGCAGTTCTTC. This sequence encodes CASSATSGGVNEQFF. This rearrangement joins TRBV5-6 to TRBJ2-1, with TRBD2 matching over 11 bases. The CDR3 loop spans 15 amino acids. V shed 4 bases, J shed 7 bases, and the junction held 7 bases outside the gene matches. CDR1 is SGHDT and CDR2 is YYEEEE in the germline V gene. Full variable domain (outside the CDR3, taken from reference TRBV5-6 and TRBJ2-1): DAGVTQSPTHLIKTRGQQVTLRCSPKSGHDTVSWYQQALGQGPQFIFQYYEEEERQRGNFPDRFSGHQFPNYSSELNVNALLLGDSALYLCASSATSGGVNEQFFGPGTRLTVL.

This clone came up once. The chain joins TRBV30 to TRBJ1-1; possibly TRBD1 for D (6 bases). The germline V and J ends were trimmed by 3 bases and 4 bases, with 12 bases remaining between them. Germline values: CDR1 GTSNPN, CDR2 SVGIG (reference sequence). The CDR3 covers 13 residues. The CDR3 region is CAWRTRGVTEAFF. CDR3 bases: TGTGCCTGGAGAACCAGGGGAGTCACTGAAGCTTTCTTT.

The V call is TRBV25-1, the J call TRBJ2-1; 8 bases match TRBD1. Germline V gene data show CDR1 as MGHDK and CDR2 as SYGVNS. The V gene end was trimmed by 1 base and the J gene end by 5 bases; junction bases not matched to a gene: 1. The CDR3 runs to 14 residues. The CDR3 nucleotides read TGTGCCAGCAGTGAATCAGGGGGCAACAATGAGCAGTTCTTC. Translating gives CASSESGGNNEQFF.

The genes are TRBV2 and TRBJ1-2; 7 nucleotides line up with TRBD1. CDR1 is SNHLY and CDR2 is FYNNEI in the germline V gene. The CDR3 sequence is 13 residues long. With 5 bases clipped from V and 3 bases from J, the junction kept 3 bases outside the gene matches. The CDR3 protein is CASSQGTDYGYTF. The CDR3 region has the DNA TGTGCCAGCAGTCAAGGGACAGACTATGGCTACACCTTC.